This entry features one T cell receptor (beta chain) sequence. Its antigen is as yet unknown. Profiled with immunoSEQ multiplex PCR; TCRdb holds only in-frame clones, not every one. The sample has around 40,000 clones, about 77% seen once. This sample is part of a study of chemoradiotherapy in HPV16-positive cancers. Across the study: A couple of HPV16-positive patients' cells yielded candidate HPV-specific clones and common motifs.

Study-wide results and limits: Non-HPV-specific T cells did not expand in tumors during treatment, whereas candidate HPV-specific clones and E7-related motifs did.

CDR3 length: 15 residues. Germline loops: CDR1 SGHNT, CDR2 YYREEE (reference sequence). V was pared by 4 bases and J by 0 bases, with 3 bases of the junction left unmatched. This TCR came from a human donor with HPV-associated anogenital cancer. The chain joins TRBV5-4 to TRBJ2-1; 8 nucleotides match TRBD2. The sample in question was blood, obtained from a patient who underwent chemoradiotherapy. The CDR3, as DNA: TGTGCCAGCAGCCAAGCGGGGGCCTCCTACAATGAGCAGTTCTTC. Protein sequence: CASSQAGASYNEQFF.